The 24 T cell receptor beta chains given below trace back to one sample, sequenced in a study of blood T cell repertoires in COVID-19. Produced via immunoSEQ multiplex PCR; TCRdb's table is partial and in-frame only. Of about 330,000 clones in the sample, over 80% were seen once. Sequences were obtained from peripheral blood. All receptors derive from a man aged 25 to 45 with COVID-19, enrolled during active disease.

The V gene is TRBV6-1, the J gene TRBJ2-2, with D possibly matching TRBD1 (5 bases). The CDR3 is 15 residues long. V lost 2 bases, J lost 3 bases, and 10 bases lay in between. CDR1 MNHNS and CDR2 SASEGT come from the germline V gene. The CDR3 bases are TGTGCCAGCAGTGAAAGGGGCAGTGACACCGGGGAGCTGTTTTTT. This codes for CASSERGSDTGELFF.

The J gene is TRBJ2-5, the V gene TRBV28; D is undetermined. The V end lost 3 bases, the J end lost 3 bases, and 14 bases lay between the germline ends. The germline V gene has CDR1 MDHEN and CDR2 SYDVKM. The CDR3 is 15 residues long. The CDR3 bases are TGTGCCAGCAGTTTTCGGAGTTTTGGAAAAGAGACCCAGTACTTC. Translated: CASSFRSFGKETQYF.

This clone appeared a few times. The CDR3 DNA follows: TGTGCCAGTAGTATCCCCGGGACTACGAGCTACACCTTC. This codes for CASSIPGTTSYTF. The chain carries TRBV19 and TRBJ1-2; maybe TRBD1 (5 bases). Trimming pared 3 bases from V and 9 bases from J, leaving 14 bases between. Germline CDR1 is LNHDA and CDR2 is SQIVND (reference sequence). The CDR3 extends over 13 amino acids.

Here the CDR3 DNA reads TGTGCCAGCAGTTTATCAGGGCAAGAGACCCAGTACTTC. Its translation is CASSLSGQETQYF. V is TRBV12-3 or TRBV12-4 and J is TRBJ2-5, with D perhaps matching TRBD1 (5 bases). Trimming took 2 bases from V and 2 from J, leaving 6 bases between them. The CDR3 loop spans 13 amino acids.

The chain carries TRBV19 and TRBJ1-6; a possible D gene is TRBD1 (5 bases). The V gene's germline CDR1 is LNHDA and CDR2 SQIVND (reference sequence). The CDR3 covers 14 residues. V lost 6 bases to trimming and J lost 10 bases, with 16 bases between them. The CDR3 DNA follows: TGTGCCAGTAGCCCAGGGACTGTCGGCTCACCCCTCCACTTT. The encoded protein is CASSPGTVGSPLHF.

The chain joins TRBV19 to TRBJ2-3; TRBD1 might be the D (6 bases). V was pared by 6 bases and J by 1 base, with 14 bases between. This CDR3 is built from 15 residues. The germline V gene has CDR1 LNHDA and CDR2 SQIVND (reference sequence). DNA for the CDR3: TGTGCCAGTAGCCCCCCAGGGGCCGGCACAGATACGCAGTATTTT. Protein: CASSPPGAGTDTQYF.

This clone was observed a few times. The chain combines TRBV4-3 with TRBJ2-1; TRBD1 matches at 8 bases. Trimming at V came to 0 bases and at J to 4 bases, leaving 5 bases not matched to a gene. Germline CDR1 reads LGHNA; CDR2 reads YSLEER. The CDR3 loop spans 16 amino acids. DNA for the CDR3: TGCGCCAGCAGCCAAGACCAGGACAGGGTTTACAATGAGCAGTTCTTC. Encoded protein: CASSQDQDRVYNEQFF.

This chain links TRBV6-5 with TRBJ1-2, with a tentative D call TRBD1 (6 bases). V dropped 9 bases and J dropped 5 bases, with 16 bases sitting between them. This CDR3 contains 13 residues. The germline V gene has CDR1 MNHEY and CDR2 SVGAGI. The CDR3 sequence: CASINPGDYGYTF. Here the CDR3 DNA reads TGTGCCAGTATTAACCCAGGGGATTATGGCTACACCTTC.

The rearrangement uses TRBV3-1 (or the pseudogene TRBV3-2) and TRBJ2-7, with TRBD2 matching 9 bases. The CDR3 contains 20 residues. The J segment lost 0 bases and the V segment lost 3 bases, leaving 18 bases of the junction unmatched. From germline, CDR1 is LGHDT and CDR2 YNNKEL (reference sequence). CDR3 loop: CASSHCELIAGVLLSYEQYF. The CDR3 nucleotides are TGTGCCAGCAGCCATTGCGAGCTAATAGCGGGAGTCCTTCTCTCCTACGAGCAGTACTTC.

The CDR3 nucleotides are TGTGCCAGCAGCCAAGATCGGTCAGGGCAGAAACGAGTTCGTGGCTACACCTTC. It translates to CASSQDRSGQKRVRGYTF. This rearrangement joins TRBV14 to TRBJ1-2; D perhaps matches TRBD1 (5 bases). The CDR3 runs 18 residues. The V and J ends lost 0 bases and 7 bases respectively, with 24 bases between them. In germline, CDR1 is SGHDN, CDR2 FVKESK.

V and J are TRBV28 and TRBJ1-1; D is perhaps TRBD1 (6 bases). The CDR3 has 12 amino acids. Germline-derived CDR1 and CDR2 are MDHEN and SYDVKM. Trimming left V 4 bases short and J 11 bases short, with 14 bases between. CDR3 sequence: CASSSTTGQAFF. CDR3 in DNA: TGTGCCAGCAGTTCGACTACAGGGCAGGCTTTCTTT.

This clone occurred once. The gene calls are TRBV5-1 and TRBJ1-4; no clear D gene. Trimming took off 4 bases at V and 8 bases at J, with 15 bases between the two ends. The CDR3 loop spans 14 amino acids. CDR1 and CDR2 (germline): SGHRS, YFSETQ. CDR3 nucleotide sequence: TGCGCCAGCAGCCCCGGCTCCCCGGGGGAAAAACTGTTTTTT. Residues: CASSPGSPGEKLFF.

V is TRBV7-6 and J is TRBJ2-5; 10 bases match TRBD2. Germline V gene lookup returns CDR1 SGHVS and CDR2 FNYEAQ. V was pared by 4 bases and J by 2 bases, with 7 bases of the junction left unmatched. There are 16 residues in the CDR3. For the CDR3, the DNA is TGTGCCAGCAGCTCGACGGGACTAGCGTATCAAGAGACCCAGTACTTC. Translation: CASSSTGLAYQETQYF.

In this sample, this clone turned up a few times. This rearrangement joins TRBV18 to TRBJ1-1; tentative D call: TRBD1 (5 bases). The CDR3 length is 13 residues. V gave up 10 bases and J gave up 2 bases, with 14 bases separating them. The V gene's germline CDR1 is KGHSH and CDR2 LQKENI. Here the CDR3 reads CATFRTPNTEAFF. In DNA form, the CDR3 reads TGTGCCACCTTCCGGACACCCAACACTGAAGCTTTCTTT.

CDR3 nucleotides: TGTGCCAGTACCTCGGGACAGGACGCCTACGAGCAGTACTTC. It codes for CASTSGQDAYEQYF. The V call is TRBV19, the J call TRBJ2-7; 8 bases are a match to TRBD1. Germline CDR1 LNHDA, CDR2 SQIVND (reference sequence). The CDR3 sequence is 14 residues long. With V trimmed by 7 bases and J by 2 bases, 7 bases remained unmatched.

This clone was detected only once. This chain connects TRBV4-3 to TRBJ2-1; D not certain. The CDR3 is 12 amino acids. The ends were cut back, 1 base at V and 8 bases at J, with 6 bases in the middle. The germline V gene has CDR1 LGHNA and CDR2 YSLEER. CDR3 coding DNA: TGCGCCAGCAGCCAAGGGGCTGATGAGCAGTTCTTC. This sequence encodes CASSQGADEQFF.

The genes are TRBV28 and TRBJ1-1; 10 nucleotides align to TRBD1. V lost 6 bases and J lost 8; bases outside the gene matches: 9. Germline values: CDR1 MDHEN, CDR2 SYDVKM. The CDR3 contains 14 residues. CDR3: CASRIGTGVFEAFF. The CDR3 nucleotides are TGTGCCAGCAGAATAGGGACAGGGGTCTTCGAAGCTTTCTTT.

The chain links TRBV3-1 (or the pseudogene TRBV3-2) to TRBJ2-1; D is undetermined. Trimming removed 3 bases from V and 5 bases from J, with 11 bases in between. The CDR3 is made up of 14 amino acids. Germline lookup yields CDR1 LGHDT and CDR2 YNNKEL (reference sequence). The CDR3 loop reads CASSHPLFNNEQFF. The CDR3 DNA sequence: TGTGCCAGCAGCCACCCTCTGTTTAACAATGAGCAGTTCTTC.

V gene TRBV5-6 combines with J gene TRBJ2-7; 9 bases are a match to TRBD1. CDR1 is SGHDT and CDR2 is YYEEEE in the germline V gene. CDR3 length: 14 residues. With 7 bases clipped from V and 3 bases from J, the junction kept 8 bases outside the gene matches. CDR3 protein: CASGWGQGSYEQYF. CDR3 DNA sequence: TGTGCCAGCGGATGGGGACAGGGTAGCTACGAGCAGTACTTC.

This clone was picked up a small number of times. The chain uses TRBV7-9 and TRBJ2-7, with 10 nucleotides matching TRBD1. V shed 4 bases, J shed 6 bases, and the junction held 6 bases outside the gene matches. The CDR3 sequence is 14 residues long. Looked up from germline, CDR1 is SEHNR and CDR2 is FQNEAQ (reference sequence). This CDR3 is CASSSGTGVGEQYF. In DNA form, the CDR3 reads TGTGCCAGCAGCTCCGGGACAGGGGTAGGCGAGCAGTACTTC.

The chain carries TRBV5-6 and TRBJ1-2, with D perhaps TRBD1 (5 bases). The CDR3 has 15 residues. V lost 4 bases to trimming and J lost 2 bases, with 15 bases between them. Looked up from germline, CDR1 is SGHDT and CDR2 is YYEEEE. The CDR3 sequence: CASSLWGAENYGYTF. The CDR3 DNA reads TGTGCCAGCAGCCTTTGGGGCGCAGAGAACTATGGCTACACCTTC.

CDR3 nucleotide sequence: TGTGCCAGCAGCTTACCAGCGGACCAGACCTATTACAATGAGCAGTTCTTC. Its translation: CASSLPADQTYYNEQFF. The V gene is TRBV7-8, the J gene TRBJ2-1; D is possibly TRBD2 (5 bases). Germline CDR1 and CDR2: SGHVS and FQNEAQ. The CDR3 sequence is 17 residues long. Trimming cost V 2 bases and J 4 bases, with 18 bases left between them.

The V gene is TRBV2, the J gene TRBJ2-3, with D tentatively TRBD1 (6 bases). The V end was cut by 3 bases, the J end by 13 bases, with 20 bases between. There are 14 residues in the CDR3. Germline loops: CDR1 SNHLY, CDR2 FYNNEI. CDR3 residues: CASSEVGNRASKYF. The CDR3 nucleotides read TGTGCCAGCAGTGAGGTGGGAAACAGGGCCTCCAAGTATTTT. The whole variable domain, filled in from reference TRBV2 and TRBJ2-3, reads EPEVTQTPSHQVTQMGQEVILRCVPISNHLYFYWYRQILGQKVEFLVSFYNNEISEKSEIFDDQFSVERPDGSNFTLKIRSTKLEDSAMYFCASSEVGNRASKYFGPGTRLTVL.

V gene TRBV10-2 combines with J gene TRBJ1-1; the match to TRBD1 covers 8 bases. Germline V gives CDR1 WSHSY, CDR2 SAAADI. The CDR3 covers 12 residues. Unmatched junction bases numbered 7, after V lost 8 bases and J lost 8 bases. CDR3 coding DNA: TGCGCCAGCGGGGGACAGGCTCCCGAAGCTTTCTTT. Translation gives CASGGQAPEAFF.